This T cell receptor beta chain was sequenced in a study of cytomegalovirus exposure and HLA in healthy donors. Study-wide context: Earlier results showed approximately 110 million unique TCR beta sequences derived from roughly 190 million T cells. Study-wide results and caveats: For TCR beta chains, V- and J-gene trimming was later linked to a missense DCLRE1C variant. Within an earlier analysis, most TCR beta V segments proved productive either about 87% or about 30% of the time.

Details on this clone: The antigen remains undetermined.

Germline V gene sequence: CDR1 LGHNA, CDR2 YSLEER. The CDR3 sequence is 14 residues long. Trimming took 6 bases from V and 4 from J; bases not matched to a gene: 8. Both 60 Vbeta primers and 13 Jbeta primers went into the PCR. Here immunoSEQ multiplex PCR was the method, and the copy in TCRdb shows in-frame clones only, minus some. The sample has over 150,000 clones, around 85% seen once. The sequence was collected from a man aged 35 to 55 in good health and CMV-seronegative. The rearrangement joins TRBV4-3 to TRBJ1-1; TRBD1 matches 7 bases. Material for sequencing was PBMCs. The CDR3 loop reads CASSLRGSGTEAFF. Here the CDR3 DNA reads TGCGCCAGCAGTCTCAGGGGGAGCGGCACTGAAGCTTTCTTT.